Listed below are T cell receptor beta chains from one sample, sequenced in a study of blood T cells in healthy people across ages. Each CDR3 protein gets one entry after TCRdb re-called the 5' RACE reads with MiXCR. The sample includes hundreds of thousands of distinct CDR3 sequences, 20% to 25% of them seen just once. Sequencing was carried out using blood. The origin of the receptors is a man between 70 and 80 years old in good health. The CDR3 runs from the conserved cysteine through the conserved F or W. A D gene is named only where the DNA matches it firmly. Part of the rows lack a size; the others show once, few, many or a class for expanded clones.

size	J	V	D	DNA	CDR3
-	TRBJ2-3	TRBV28	TRBD2	TGTGCCAGCCCCCCCCTTCCCCTAGCGGGGTACACAGATACGCAGTATTTT	CASPPLPLAGYTDTQYF
-	TRBJ2-3	TRBV20-1	TRBD2	TGCAGTGCTAGGGTCGGAAGCGGGGGGCGTGTAGATACGCAGTATTTT	CSARVGSGGRVDTQYF
-	TRBJ1-2	TRBV6-2/TRBV6-3	-	TGTGCCAGCGGCGACGATACAGTCTATGGCCACACCTTC	CASGDDTVYGHTF
-	TRBJ1-3	TRBV24-1	-	TGTGCCACCAGTGACCCCGCGACAGCCCCGACCATATATTTT	CATSDPATAPTIYF
-	TRBJ2-7	TRBV12-3/TRBV12-4	TRBD1	TGTGCCAGCGGTGACAGGGGTAGCCTCTACGAGCAGTACTTC	CASGDRGSLYEQYF
few	TRBJ1-3	TRBV6-5	-	TGTGCCAGCAGTTACTCGGTTGGCCACTCTGGAAACACCATATATTTT	CASSYSVGHSGNTIYF
few	TRBJ2-7	TRBV5-1	TRBD1	TGCGCCAACAGCTCCGGGACAGGGATCTACGAGCAGTACTTC	CANSSGTGIYEQYF
-	TRBJ2-2	TRBV28	-	TGTGCCAGCAGACAAGACAGAGTTAACACCGGGGAGCTGTCTTTT	CASRQDRVNTGELSF
-	TRBJ2-5	TRBV5-1	TRBD2	TGCGCCAGCAGCTTGACTAGCGGGGGGCTGGAGGAAGAGACCCAGTACTTC	CASSLTSGGLEEETQYF
few	TRBJ2-3	TRBV6-5	-	TGTGCCAGCAGTTACCCGATCAAGCGTGGAGATACGCAGTATTTT	CASSYPIKRGDTQYF
-	TRBJ1-2	TRBV7-8	-	TGTGCCAGCAGCCCATCGAGGGGGGCGCTTGGCTACACCTTC	CASSPSRGALGYTF
-	TRBJ2-1	TRBV7-6	-	TGTGCCAGCAGCCCGCCTAAGGCGGCCGATGAGCAGTTCTTC	CASSPPKAADEQFF
-	TRBJ1-1	TRBV7-2	TRBD1	TGTGCCAGCAGCGACCGGGGGCAGGGGGCGGCCACTGAAGCTTTCTTT	CASSDRGQGAATEAFF
few	TRBJ2-5	TRBV29-1	TRBD1	TGCAGCGTCACAATGACAGGGTCCCAAGAGACCCAGTACTTC	CSVTMTGSQETQYF
-	TRBJ1-2	TRBV2	-	TGTGCCAGCAGTCTCGGTACTGGGGATGGCTATGGCTACACCTTC	CASSLGTGDGYGYTF
few	TRBJ2-1	TRBV20-1	TRBD2	TGCAGTGCTAGAGATACGGGACTAGCGTCGCATGAGCAGTTCTTC	CSARDTGLASHEQFF
-	TRBJ2-1	TRBV13	-	TGTGCCAGCAGCCCGGCCCAGAGGGGGAGCTCCTACAATGAGCAGTTCTTC	CASSPAQRGSSYNEQFF
few	TRBJ1-2	TRBV29-1	-	TGCAGCGTTGTCGCTTACTATGGCTACACCTTC	CSVVAYYGYTF
-	TRBJ1-2	TRBV24-1	TRBD1	TGTGCCACCAGTGACCGGGACAGCCGGGCTAACTATGGCTACACCTTC	CATSDRDSRANYGYTF
many	TRBJ2-3	TRBV29-1	TRBD2	TGCAGCTTCGCCATGGGGGGGAGCACAGATACGCAGTATTTT	CSFAMGGSTDTQYF
-	TRBJ2-5	TRBV12-3/TRBV12-4	TRBD2	TGTGCCAGCAGACTAGCGGGGCAGGTTGAGACCCAGTACTTC	CASRLAGQVETQYF
-	TRBJ1-6	TRBV2	-	TGTGCCAGCGTTTCCGGGACTGATAATTCACCCCTCCACTTT	CASVSGTDNSPLHF
-	TRBJ1-5	TRBV20-1	TRBD1	TGCAGTGCTCCCCAGGGGGCAGGGGCCGGCAATCAGCCCCAGCATTTT	CSAPQGAGAGNQPQHF
-	TRBJ2-6	TRBV28	TRBD1	TGTGCCAGCAGTGGACAGGGCTTCTCTGGGGCCAACGTCCTGACTTTC	CASSGQGFSGANVLTF
-	TRBJ2-5	TRBV14	-	TGTGCCAGCAGCCCCTTACAGGGAAGCCAAGAGACCCAGTACTTC	CASSPLQGSQETQYF
few	TRBJ2-7	TRBV29-1	TRBD1	TGCAGCGCTGCGGGGAGTCAGGGGGCCTTCTCCTACGAGCAGTACTTC	CSAAGSQGAFSYEQYF
-	TRBJ2-2	TRBV18	TRBD1	TGTGCCAGCTCACCGGCGGACAGGGGGAACACCGGGGAGCTGTTTTTT	CASSPADRGNTGELFF
many	TRBJ1-4	TRBV5-1	TRBD1	TGCGCCAGCAGCTCTGGACAGGTTAATGAAAAACTGTTTTTT	CASSSGQVNEKLFF
few	TRBJ2-5	TRBV28	-	TGTGCCAGCAGTGTGACTGGGCAGACCCAGTACTTC	CASSVTGQTQYF
-	TRBJ1-6	TRBV12-3/TRBV12-4	-	TGTGCCAGCAGTTTAGTAGGTTTCTCCTCACCCCTCCACTTT	CASSLVGFSSPLHF
many	TRBJ2-3	TRBV20-1	TRBD1	TGCAGTGCTTACTCGAGCAGGGGGCACACAGATACGCAGTATTTT	CSAYSSRGHTDTQYF
-	TRBJ2-3	TRBV20-1	-	TGCAGTGCTTGGAGGGAGTGGCGCATTCGAGATTTTAAGAGGGATACGCAGTATTTT	CSAWREWRIRDFKRDTQYF
-	TRBJ2-1	TRBV7-2	-	TGTGCCAGCAGCTTGGGGGGCCCGTACTACAATGAGCAGTTCTTC	CASSLGGPYYNEQFF
-	TRBJ2-7	TRBV28	-	TGTGCCAGCAGGGGGTTACGGGGCTCCTACGAGCAGTACTTC	CASRGLRGSYEQYF
few	TRBJ2-5	TRBV5-5	-	TGTGCCAGCAGCCCGGGCCCTAAAGAGACCCAGTACTTC	CASSPGPKETQYF
few	TRBJ2-3	TRBV10-3	-	TGTGCCATCAGTGAGGTGACTATTCCAGATACGCAGTATTTT	CAISEVTIPDTQYF
-	TRBJ1-6	TRBV7-8	-	TGTGCCAGCACTCCGGGGGCTCTTCATAATTCACCCCTCCACTTT	CASTPGALHNSPLHF
few	TRBJ2-5	TRBV6-1	TRBD2	TGTGCCAGCAGTGAAAACCTAGCGGGGCAAGAGACCCAGTACTTC	CASSENLAGQETQYF
many	TRBJ1-4	TRBV5-1	TRBD1	TGCGCCAGCAGCTTGGACAGGGGGCAGGAAAAACTGTTTTTT	CASSLDRGQEKLFF
few	TRBJ2-3	TRBV9	-	TGTGCCAGCAGCGAACGGACTGGCACAGATACGCAGTATTTT	CASSERTGTDTQYF
few	TRBJ2-7	TRBV20-1	-	TGCAGTGCTAGAGAGGGGCTGGGGGGCGCTTACGAGCAGTACTTC	CSAREGLGGAYEQYF
many	TRBJ2-3	TRBV19	-	TGTGCCAGTAGTATGTCCGGCACAGATACGCAGTATTTT	CASSMSGTDTQYF
-	TRBJ2-1	TRBV11-3	TRBD2	TGTGCCAGCAGCTTGCTAGCGGCATTGGGTAATGAGCAGTTCTTC	CASSLLAALGNEQFF
-	TRBJ2-2	TRBV2	TRBD1	TGTGCCAGCAGAGGACAGGGGGGGACCGGGGAGCTGTTTTTT	CASRGQGGTGELFF
-	TRBJ2-7	TRBV28	-	TGTGCCGGAGGGACCCTCTACGAGCAGTACTTC	CAGGTLYEQYF
few	TRBJ1-4	TRBV20-1	-	TGCAGTGGTCAGATTAATGAAAAACTGTTTTTT	CSGQINEKLFF
-	TRBJ1-2	TRBV10-3	-	TGTGCCATCAGTGGGGCGGGGGACGGAGAGTTTTCCTATGGCTACACCTTC	CAISGAGDGEFSYGYTF
-	TRBJ1-4	TRBV7-6	TRBD1	TGTGCCAGCAGCGCCTACAGGGGGGCGAATGAAAAACTGTTTTTT	CASSAYRGANEKLFF
-	TRBJ2-4	TRBV21-1	-	TGTGCCAGCAGCAAAGCGAGGGGCCGGGCGCTAGCCAAAAACATTCAGTACTTC	CASSKARGRALAKNIQYF
few	TRBJ1-4	TRBV7-6	TRBD1	TGTGCCAGCAGCCTTCTCATACAGCAGGGGGGGACTAATGAAAAACTGTTTTTT	CASSLLIQQGGTNEKLFF
-	TRBJ1-4	TRBV7-2	TRBD1	TGTGCCAGCAGCCGAACACGCGGGGGACAGGGTGGAAAACTGTTTTTT	CASSRTRGGQGGKLFF
-	TRBJ2-1	TRBV6-6	-	TGTGCCAGCAGTTACTCACAGGGTAGCAATGAGCAGTTCTTC	CASSYSQGSNEQFF
-	TRBJ2-7	TRBV3-1	TRBD1	TGTGCCAGCAGCCGTTACCGGGACAGCAGCTCCTACGAGCAGTACTTC	CASSRYRDSSSYEQYF
-	TRBJ1-2	TRBV12-3/TRBV12-4	-	TGTGCCAGCAGTTTACGTAGCGCAGGAAACTACTATGGCTACACCTTC	CASSLRSAGNYYGYTF